The sequence of this TCR beta chain was determined in a study of blood T cell repertoires in COVID-19. This clone was seen a handful of times. V gave up 8 bases and J gave up 2 bases; unmatched junction bases: 6. CDR1 LNHDA and CDR2 SQIVND come from the germline V gene (reference sequence). This CDR3 has 14 amino acids. TCRdb keeps only in-frame clones here, not all; method: immunoSEQ multiplex PCR. The sample yields about 140,000 clones, approximately 80% seen once. The J gene is TRBJ2-1, the V gene TRBV19; 7 nucleotides match TRBD2. The clonotype comes from a woman between 18 and 29 years old who had been exposed to COVID-19. The specimen was PBMCs or T cells enriched from blood (not recorded which). CDR3 bases: TGTGCCAGTTGGGGAGGGAGGACCTACAATGAGCAGTTCTTC. Translated: CASWGGRTYNEQFF.